This T cell receptor (beta chain) stems from a study of vaccination and CD4 T cells after COVID-19 (dated by TCRdb to between 2022 and 2023). Describing the broader study: Convalescent patients had a positive SARS-CoV-2 result on nasal swab PCR, and of these patients, 8 or 9 had mild disease and one had severe disease. Six males and four females were included in the convalescent cohort, with two Hispanic individuals, seven Caucasians, two Asians and one multiracial person represented. Two doses of either the Pfizer-BioNTech BNT162b2 vaccine (n=8) or the Moderna mRNA-1273 vaccine (n=2) were administered to participants. Post-COVID blood samples from convalescent patients were collected a median of roughly 100 days after diagnosis, with a range of about 30 to 170 days. The time from the second vaccine dose to post-vaccine blood sampling had a median of approximately 72 days and ranged from about 12 to 250 days. Culture stimuli were overlapping spike peptide pools from SARS-CoV-2 and from the common cold coronaviruses HCoV-NL63, HCoV-OC43 and HCoV-229E. Control cultures used a CEFX viral epitope pool as positive control, an HIV-1 Nef peptide pool as negative control, or no peptide. In roughly nine COVID-19 convalescent patients and a few infection-naive healthy vaccine recipients, the spike-specific CD4+ TCR repertoire before mRNA vaccination was compared with the repertoire after mRNA vaccination. Study-level results and caveats: Of the vaccine-specific clones in convalescent patients, 304 of 307, or nearly all, reacted only to SARS-CoV-2 spike and did not cross-react with common cold coronaviruses. In convalescent patients, a median around 89% of post-vaccine SARS-CoV-2-reactive clones were detected only after vaccination, suggesting vaccine-specific priming. Although the median number of SARS-CoV-2-reactive clonotypes went up from roughly 22 after infection to 35 to 40 after vaccination, the increase was not significant. Relatively few convalescent patients were included in the study, and early timepoints after natural infection were not analyzed.

The library was obtained by PCR. DNA from cultured CD4+ T cells was subjected to TCR sequencing with the Oncomine TCR Beta short-read assay at the Johns Hopkins FTIC core. The QIAamp micro DNA kit was used to extract genomic DNA from the cultured CD4+ T cells. The Oncomine TCR Beta libraries from cultured CD4+ T cells were pooled using unique dual indexes and then sequenced on an Illumina iSeq 100. As for the authors' bioinformatics: Non-productive sequences were removed, and CDR3s that did not start with C, did not end with F or W, or were shorter than 7 amino acids were discarded. Antigen-specific clonotypes were identified with the MANAFEST web application by comparing peptide-stimulated wells with reference and other culture wells. For a clone to be called positive, the clone needed an FDR below 0.05, an odds ratio above 5, and a productive frequency above 0.1% in at least two of three replicate wells. Clonotypes that were significantly expanded in both SARS-CoV-2 spike wells and at least one common cold coronavirus spike condition were defined as cross-reactive. Similarity between CDR3 sequences was evaluated in R version 3.6.1 using Levenshtein distances (stringdist) and unrooted phylogenetic trees (ape). TCRdb redid the processing of the public reads, applying fastp at Q25 and MiXCR, and retained in-frame beta chains. When rows share a CDR3 protein, they turn into one entry using the most common DNA and genes. TCRdb's processing, not the study's, gives the V and J calls here. The sample data list some 8,200 distinct CDR3 sequences, and less than 60% of these were observed just once. The ten largest clones capture 35% to 55% of the sample.

The cysteine opens and the phenylalanine closes a CDR3 of 17 amino acids. The retained sequence is limited to the CDR3, 51 bases, with the frame set at the first base. At the junction V is shortened by 1 base and J by 2 bases; bases outside the gene matches: 7. Looking up the germline V gene yields CDR1 SGHNT and CDR2 YENEEA. As regards this clonotype: Its antigen remains unidentified. It has no much larger one-base neighbor in the sample; base qualities were not kept.

The sample's treatment or condition label, in plain terms: roughly ten-day PBMC culture with coronavirus spike peptide pools or control peptides (ViraFEST assay). To expand antigen-specific T cells with peptide pools and then pick out the expanded clonotypes through TCR sequencing, the study relied on the ViraFEST assay. The convalescent patients' positive SARS-CoV-2 PCR tests were from March to December 2020, which was before the Alpha, Beta and Delta variants emerged in the United States. Approximately 1.8 million PBMCs per well were cultured in IMDM with 5% human AB serum and 7.5 to 10 IU/ml IL-2, plus 10 ug/ml peptide pools. Half of the culture medium was replaced with fresh IL-2-containing medium on days 3 and 7. After approximately eleven days of culture, CD4+ T cells were isolated by negative selection using the EasySep CD4+ T cell isolation kit. Ficoll-Paque Plus gradient centrifugation was used to isolate PBMCs from whole blood, and the isolated PBMCs were then either used fresh or cryopreserved at -140C. Triplicate wells were generally used for each culture condition.

The specimen was CD4+ T cells from blood, cultured in vitro. The chain uses TRBV11-3 and TRBJ2-1; 8 bases in the junction line up with TRBD2. The receptor's source is a human donor who had recovered from COVID-19. The DNA sequence is TGTGCCAGCAGCTTAGGGGTAGCGGGGACCCCCTACAATGAGCAGTTCTTC. Its protein product is CASSLGVAGTPYNEQFF.